This T cell receptor beta chain was identified in a study of cytomegalovirus exposure and HLA in healthy donors. General study points: Reportedly, a later analysis found an Asian-associated ancestry cluster had fewer N-insertions than the roughly 700-donor mean.

On this clone itself: The antigen is undetermined.

PCR involved 60 Vbeta and 13 Jbeta primers. Repertoires were generated with immunoSEQ multiplex PCR, while TCRdb's copy carries only in-frame clones and drops some. The data hold 200,000 or so clones, with roughly 80% observed a single time. The material sequenced was PBMCs. This TCR was sampled from a woman in her twenties or thirties in good health and CMV-seropositive.

The CDR3 loop reads CASSLGVKQYF. DNA of the CDR3: TGTGCCAGCAGCTTAGGGGTCAAGCAGTACTTC. The J gene is TRBJ2-7, the V gene TRBV5-6; possible D gene TRBD1, 5 bases. The CDR3 length is 11 residues. Trimming took 2 bases from V and 8 from J, leaving 8 bases between them. Germline lookup yields CDR1 SGHDT and CDR2 YYEEEE.